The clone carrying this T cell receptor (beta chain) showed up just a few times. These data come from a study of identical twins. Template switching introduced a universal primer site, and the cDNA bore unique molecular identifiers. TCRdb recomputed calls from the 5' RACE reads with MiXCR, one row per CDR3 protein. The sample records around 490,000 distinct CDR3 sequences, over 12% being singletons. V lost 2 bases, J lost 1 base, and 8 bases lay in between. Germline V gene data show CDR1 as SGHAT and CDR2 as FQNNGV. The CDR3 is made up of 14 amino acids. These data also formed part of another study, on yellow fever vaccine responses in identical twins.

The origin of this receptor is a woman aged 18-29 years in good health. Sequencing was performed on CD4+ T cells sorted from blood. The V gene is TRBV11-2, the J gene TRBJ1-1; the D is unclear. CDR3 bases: TGTGCCAGCAGCTTACAGGTGACGAACACTGAAGCTTTCTTT. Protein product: CASSLQVTNTEAFF.